This T cell receptor (beta chain) is drawn from a study of blood T cell repertoires in COVID-19 (dated by TCRdb to about 2020). In the study overall: Collaborator samples came from the United States, Italy and Spain and covered acute and convalescent phases of COVID-19. A de-identified subject ID, COVID-19 status, age in years and sex were almost always included in the sample metadata. Deeply sampled blood TCRbeta repertoires from subjects exposed to, actively infected with, or recovered from COVID-19 were included in the dataset. A freely available public database, intended as a resource for researchers studying the immune response to SARS-CoV-2, is where the repertoires were released. The prospective study material was composed of cDNA or gDNA derived from T cells, B-cell-depleted T cells, or PBMCs. Where available, HLA class I and class II types were obtained from metadata supplied by the sample provider rather than from assay-based typing. The samples were drawn from the first 160 participants of the ongoing ImmuneRACE study and from 1,254 subjects provided by 6 global collaborators.

The collaborating institutions used their own protocols to collect whole blood in K2EDTA tubes. Collaborator samples were shipped for TCRbeta analysis as frozen whole blood, isolated PBMCs, or DNA extracted from either sample type. The study at large found these results: The quantity of clinical and demographic metadata differed by source and by participant and was supplied without curation.

About this clone: Its antigen is currently not known. No much larger clone exists at a distance of one base, and base qualities are not known.

The CDR3 measures 18 amino acids from cysteine to phenylalanine. The read is trimmed to its CDR3 DNA, 54 bases read in frame from base 1. TCRbeta CDR3 regions were amplified from genomic DNA using the immunoSEQ Assay, a bias-controlled multiplex PCR. The authors processed their data as follows. Nucleated cell counts per sample were estimated from amplification of reference gene primers within the assay. To quantify the absolute abundance of each unique TCRbeta CDR3 rearrangement, sequence reads were collapsed and filtered. For each sample, productive Simpson clonality was calculated by taking the square root of Simpson's diversity index across productive rearrangements. In its TCRdb copy, this immuneACCESS table keeps in-frame sequences only and misses some clones. Where compared with another copy, unresolved V genes explain less than half of these, and the others have no known cause. V and J calls and clone size are as listed in that table; D and trimming were resolved from the DNA. The sample table shows around 210,000 clones, and over 60% are seen once. Together, the top ten hold about 5.5% of the sample.

This clonotype originated in a woman aged 70-85 years with acute or convalescent COVID-19. Material for sequencing was peripheral blood. The rearranged chain carries TRBV21-1 and TRBJ2-3; the D call of TRBD2 is as the table states it, not checked on the DNA. TRBV21-1 is classified as a pseudogene. The CDR3 loop reads CASSGGNGREGSTDTQYF. The DNA is TGTGCCAGCAGCGGAGGAAACGGGCGGGAGGGTAGCACAGATACGCAGTATTTT.